Listed below are T cell receptor beta chains from one sample, sequenced in a study of blood T cells in healthy people across ages. A single record per CDR3 protein comes from TCRdb applying MiXCR to the 5' RACE reads. This sample has roughly 1,500,000 distinct CDR3 sequences, with roughly 32% found just once. Material for sequencing was blood. These receptors came from a woman aged 25 to 39 in good health. Each CDR3 is given with its conserved first and last residue. The order of the fields is D gene, J gene, clone size, V gene, CDR3 length, CDR3 protein, CDR3 DNA. D genes are given only for firm matches. A clone size is listed for some rows: how often the clone was seen (once, few, many), or a class if it is expanded.

>TRBD1|TRBJ2-5|NA|TRBV6-5|15
CASSYEGQGRETQYF
TGTGCCAGCAGTTACGAGGGACAGGGGAGGGAGACCCAGTACTTC
>NA|TRBJ1-2|once|TRBV5-1|16
CASSLLVGSSRGGYTF
TGCGCCAGCAGCCTATTGGTGGGCAGTTCCAGGGGTGGCTACACCTTC
>NA|TRBJ2-7|NA|TRBV15|13
CATSGGGSYEQYF
TGTGCCACCAGCGGGGGCGGCTCCTACGAGCAGTACTTC
>NA|TRBJ2-3|NA|TRBV7-2|14
CASSLTTMIDAQYF
TGTGCCAGCAGCTTAACAACAATGATAGATGCGCAGTATTTT
>TRBD1|TRBJ1-4|few|TRBV20-1|11
CSRGQNEKLFF
TGCAGTAGGGGACAGAATGAAAAACTGTTTTTT
>NA|TRBJ1-5|few|TRBV4-1|17
CASSQVGRALSNQPQHF
TGCGCCAGCAGCCAAGTTGGACGGGCACTTAGCAATCAGCCCCAGCATTTT
>TRBD2|TRBJ2-7|NA|TRBV20-1|17
CSAKDSGGYLSSYEQYF
TGCAGTGCTAAAGATAGCGGGGGGTATTTGAGCTCCTACGAGCAGTACTTC
>NA|TRBJ1-2|NA|TRBV12-3/TRBV12-4|15
CASSRAAVTNYGYTF
TGTGCCAGCAGCCGAGCCGCCGTCACTAACTATGGCTACACCTTC
>NA|TRBJ2-1|NA|TRBV5-1|16
CASSLGTLSSTGEQFF
TGCGCCAGCAGCTTGGGGACCTTAAGCTCGACGGGGGAGCAGTTCTTC
>TRBD1|TRBJ2-7|many|TRBV9|14
CASSVGDRAYEQYF
TGTGCCAGCAGCGTAGGGGACAGAGCCTACGAGCAGTACTTC
>NA|TRBJ2-7|many|TRBV3-1|13
CASSQGVGYEQYF
TGTGCCAGCAGCCAGGGGGTTGGCTACGAGCAGTACTTC
>TRBD2|TRBJ2-5|NA|TRBV20-1|19
CSALPTTLTLAGDGETQYF
TGCAGTGCTTTACCAACCACCCTTACCCTAGCGGGGGATGGGGAGACCCAGTACTTC
>NA|TRBJ2-3|few|TRBV7-9|16
CASSLGLRSSTDTQYF
TGTGCCAGCAGCTTAGGGCTGCGGTCTAGCACAGATACGCAGTATTTT
>NA|TRBJ2-7|NA|TRBV29-1|11
CSVGNSYEQYF
TGCAGCGTTGGCAACTCCTACGAGCAGTACTTC
>TRBD1|TRBJ2-1|NA|TRBV6-1|19
CASTERVERGLLSANEQFF
TGTGCCAGTACCGAAAGGGTGGAAAGGGGGCTGTTGTCGGCAAATGAGCAGTTCTTC
>NA|TRBJ2-1|few|TRBV4-1|18
CASSPGEASLYSYNEQFF
TGCGCCAGCAGCCCGGGGGAGGCCTCGCTCTATTCCTACAATGAGCAGTTCTTC
>NA|TRBJ2-7|few|TRBV5-1|14
CASSPPQLAYEQYF
TGCGCCAGCAGCCCGCCCCAGTTAGCCTACGAGCAGTACTTC
>TRBD2|TRBJ2-7|NA|TRBV18|15
CASSPPGLSAYEQYF
TGTGCCAGCTCACCACCGGGACTATCCGCCTACGAGCAGTACTTC
>NA|TRBJ2-1|NA|TRBV9|15
CASSARHNLGNEQFF
TGTGCCAGCAGCGCCCGACACAATCTGGGGAATGAGCAGTTCTTC
>TRBD1|TRBJ2-7|NA|TRBV9|15
CASSVLPGGRSEQYF
TGTGCCAGCAGCGTTCTCCCAGGGGGCCGGAGCGAGCAGTACTTC
>NA|TRBJ2-1|many|TRBV10-3|13
CATRSTSPNEQFF
TGTGCCACCAGGTCCACTAGTCCCAATGAGCAGTTCTTC
>NA|TRBJ1-1|NA|TRBV4-1|16
CASRPGYQAGITEAFF
TGCGCCAGCAGGCCTGGATACCAAGCAGGGATCACTGAAGCTTTCTTT
>NA|TRBJ2-3|NA|TRBV5-1|13
CASREPSGDTQYF
TGCGCCAGCAGAGAACCCTCCGGAGATACGCAGTATTTT
>TRBD2|TRBJ2-3|few|TRBV5-5|16
CASSPRTSLSTDTQYF
TGTGCCAGCAGCCCGCGGACTAGCTTGAGCACAGATACGCAGTATTTT
>TRBD1|TRBJ2-7|few|TRBV7-9|16
CASSLAGTGLDYEQYF
TGTGCCAGCAGCTTAGCGGGGACAGGGTTGGACTACGAGCAGTACTTC
>NA|TRBJ1-3|few|TRBV6-1|14
CASSDGNSGNTIYF
TGTGCCAGCAGTGATGGGAATTCTGGAAACACCATATATTTT
>NA|TRBJ2-7|NA|TRBV5-8|15
CASSQSGTRSYEQYF
TGTGCCAGCAGCCAATCCGGGACAAGGTCCTACGAGCAGTACTTC
>TRBD1|TRBJ1-5|NA|TRBV9|14
CASSVEGGNEPQHF
TGTGCCAGCAGCGTAGAAGGGGGCAACGAGCCCCAGCATTTT
>TRBD2|TRBJ2-1|NA|TRBV10-2|18
CASSPYRQRGPFYNEQFF
TGCGCCAGCAGTCCTTACCGTCAGCGGGGGCCCTTTTACAATGAGCAGTTCTTC
>TRBD1|TRBJ2-5|NA|TRBV6-5|15
CASSGDRVWAQTQYF
TGTGCCAGCAGCGGCGACAGGGTTTGGGCGCAGACCCAGTACTTC
>NA|TRBJ1-2|many|TRBV29-1|13
CSAGNLRGYGYTF
TGCAGCGCCGGCAACCTAAGGGGCTATGGCTACACCTTC
>NA|TRBJ2-1|NA|TRBV5-1|13
CASSLGQNSEQFF
TGCGCCAGCAGCTTGGGACAGAACAGTGAGCAGTTCTTC
>NA|TRBJ2-5|few|TRBV18|16
CASSPLPSTGQETQYF
TGTGCCAGCTCGCCGCTTCCTTCGACTGGCCAAGAGACCCAGTACTTC
>TRBD2|TRBJ2-5|NA|TRBV7-2|18
CASSLGRLAGGRGETQYF
TGTGCCAGCAGCTTAGGGCGGCTAGCGGGAGGACGGGGAGAGACCCAGTACTTC
>NA|TRBJ1-2|few|TRBV7-9|18
CASSLLVSLIPFNYGYTF
TGTGCCAGCAGCTTACTGGTCAGCCTCATCCCCTTTAACTATGGCTACACCTTC